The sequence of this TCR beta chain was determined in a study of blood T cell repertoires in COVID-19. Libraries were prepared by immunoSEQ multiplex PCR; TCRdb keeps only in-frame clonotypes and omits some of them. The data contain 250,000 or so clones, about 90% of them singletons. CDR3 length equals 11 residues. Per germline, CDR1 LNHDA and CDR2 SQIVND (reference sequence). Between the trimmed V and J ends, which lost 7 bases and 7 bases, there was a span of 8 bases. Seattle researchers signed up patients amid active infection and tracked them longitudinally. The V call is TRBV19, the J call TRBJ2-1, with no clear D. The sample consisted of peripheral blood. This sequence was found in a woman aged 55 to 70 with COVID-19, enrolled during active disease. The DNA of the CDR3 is TGTGCCAGTATGGTGAGGAATGAGCAGTTCTTC. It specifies CASMVRNEQFF.